This record looks at one T cell receptor (beta chain) sequence and its context. What it binds is unknown. Some clones are missing from TCRdb's copy, which holds only in-frame ones; the method was immunoSEQ multiplex PCR. Among tens of thousands of clones listed, about 91% were seen once. V shed 9 bases, J shed 9 bases, and the junction held 0 bases outside the gene matches. Germline lookup yields CDR1 SEHNR and CDR2 FQNEAQ (reference sequence). CDR3 length: 10 residues. This sample was taken from a study of cytomegalovirus exposure and HLA in healthy donors. Study-wide findings and caveats: It was 150 to 200 TCR beta chains that were listed as cytomegalovirus-associated.

V is TRBV7-9 and J is TRBJ2-1; 9 bases line up with TRBD2. The source is a woman aged 25 to 39 in good health and CMV-seronegative. The sequenced material came from PBMCs. The DNA of the CDR3 is TGTGCCAGTAGCGGGAGTGAGCAGTTCTTC. Residues: CASSGSEQFF. The whole variable domain, remainder taken from reference TRBV7-9 and TRBJ2-1, is DTGVSQNPRHKITKRGQNVTFRCDPISEHNRLYWYRQTLGQGPEFLTYFQNEAQLEKSRLLSDRFSAERPKGSFSTLEIQRTEQGDSAMYLCASSGSEQFFGPGTRLTVL.